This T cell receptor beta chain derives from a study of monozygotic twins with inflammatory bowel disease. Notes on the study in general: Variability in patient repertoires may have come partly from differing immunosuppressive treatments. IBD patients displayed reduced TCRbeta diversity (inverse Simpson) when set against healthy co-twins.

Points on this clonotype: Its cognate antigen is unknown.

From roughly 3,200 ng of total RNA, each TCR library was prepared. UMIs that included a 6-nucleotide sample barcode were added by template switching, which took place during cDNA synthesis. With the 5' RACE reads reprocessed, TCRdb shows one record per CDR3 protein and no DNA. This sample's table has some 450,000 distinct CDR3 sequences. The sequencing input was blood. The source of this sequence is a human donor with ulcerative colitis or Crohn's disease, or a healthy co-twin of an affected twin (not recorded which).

The CDR3 reads CSASDFTGELFF. This chain links TRBV20-1 with TRBJ2-2; no DNA is available, so the TRBD2 call from TCRdb remains unchecked. CDR3 size: 12 residues. Germline V gene data show CDR1 as DFQATT and CDR2 as SNEGSKA (reference sequence).